These 8 T cell receptor beta chains were sequenced from one sample in a study of beta chain features in type 1 diabetes. Study observations and caveats: Shortening that was moderate but significant affected the TCRB CDR3s of Type 1 diabetes patients in all four CD4+ subsets.

No antigens are known for them. TCRB transcripts that were expressed got sequenced, as all of the isolated RNA had been reverse transcribed. Generated by immunoSEQ multiplex PCR, the TCRdb table keeps only in-frame clones and is missing some. Of 300,000 to 350,000 clones in the sample, about a tenth were seen once. The sequencing input was central memory CD4+ T cells from blood. These receptors were obtained from a man aged 25 to 40 with type 1 diabetes.

This clone was detected a few times. V is TRBV6-5 and J is TRBJ2-7, with 9 bases identical to TRBD1. After removal of 5 bases from V and 4 bases from J, the junction contained 6 bases not matched to a gene. This CDR3 has 14 residues. Germline assignment: CDR1 MNHEY and CDR2 SVGAGI. CDR3: CASSPLDRGYEQYF. CDR3 in DNA: TGTGCCAGCAGTCCATTGGACAGGGGTTACGAGCAGTACTTC.

This chain connects TRBV6-6 to TRBJ1-2, with 7 bases that match TRBD1. Germline V gives CDR1 MNHNY, CDR2 SVGAGI (reference sequence). With 0 bases clipped from V and 4 bases from J, the junction kept 5 bases outside the gene matches. The CDR3 is 15 residues long. CDR3 amino acids: CASSYSRDSPYGYTF. The CDR3 DNA is TGTGCCAGCAGTTACTCCCGGGACAGTCCCTATGGCTACACCTTC.

In its sample, this clone was seen a few times. The gene calls are TRBV6-5 and TRBJ2-5; TRBD2 might be the D (7 bases). Germline V gives CDR1 MNHEY, CDR2 SVGAGI. Trimming left V 6 bases short and J 4 bases short, with 18 bases between. The CDR3 runs 15 residues. The CDR3 nucleotides read TGTGCCAGCAGCCCGGGGGGCCCTTTGAGAGAGACCCAGTACTTC. This codes for CASSPGGPLRETQYF.

The chain combines TRBV19 with TRBJ2-5, with 7 bases aligning to TRBD1. The tail of the sequence fits TRBJ2-7 better, so the J call may be wrong. Germline assignment: CDR1 LNHDA and CDR2 SQIVND (reference sequence). This CDR3 has 15 amino acids. The CDR3 nucleotides read TGTGCCAGTAGTTCCACCCGACAGGGATCCTACGAGCAGTACTTC. This codes for CASSSTRQGSYEQYF.

This clone was found a few times. The chain joins TRBV7-9 to TRBJ2-1; 11 bases align to TRBD2. This CDR3 spans 14 amino acids. The junction had 3 bases not matched to a gene; V was cut back by 4 bases and J by 7 bases. The germline gives CDR1 SEHNR, CDR2 FQNEAQ (reference sequence). In nucleotides, the CDR3 is TGTGCCAGCAGCTCTAGCGGGGGGTGGAATGAGCAGTTCTTC. Translated: CASSSSGGWNEQFF.

This clone occurred a few times. The V call is TRBV5-6, the J call TRBJ2-3; TRBD2 matches 7 bases. The CDR3 sequence is 13 residues long. Germline-derived CDR1 and CDR2 are SGHDT and YYEEEE. Unmatched junction bases numbered 6, after V lost 6 bases and J lost 5 bases. The CDR3 DNA follows: TGTGCCAGCAAGGGGACTAACCAAGATACGCAGTATTTT. This codes for CASKGTNQDTQYF. Full variable domain (outside the CDR3, taken from reference TRBV5-6 and TRBJ2-3): DAGVTQSPTHLIKTRGQQVTLRCSPKSGHDTVSWYQQALGQGPQFIFQYYEEEERQRGNFPDRFSGHQFPNYSSELNVNALLLGDSALYLCASKGTNQDTQYFGPGTRLTVL.

This clone was seen many times. The J gene is TRBJ2-3, the V gene TRBV29-1; D gene uncertain. This CDR3 has 13 residues. V lost 3 bases and J lost 2, with 9 bases in between. CDR1 SQVTM and CDR2 ANQGSEA come from the germline V gene. CDR3 DNA: TGCAGCGTTGATCAGGCTTACACAGATACGCAGTATTTT. Amino acids: CSVDQAYTDTQYF.

There are a few counts of this clone. This chain joins TRBV5-1 and TRBJ2-7; unclear D gene. The germline V and J ends were trimmed by 4 bases and 3 bases, with 11 bases remaining between them. CDR3 size: 13 residues. From germline, CDR1 is SGHRS and CDR2 YFSETQ. CDR3 sequence reads: CASSQGPGYEQYF. The CDR3 nucleotides read TGCGCCAGCAGCCAAGGACCGGGCTACGAGCAGTACTTC.